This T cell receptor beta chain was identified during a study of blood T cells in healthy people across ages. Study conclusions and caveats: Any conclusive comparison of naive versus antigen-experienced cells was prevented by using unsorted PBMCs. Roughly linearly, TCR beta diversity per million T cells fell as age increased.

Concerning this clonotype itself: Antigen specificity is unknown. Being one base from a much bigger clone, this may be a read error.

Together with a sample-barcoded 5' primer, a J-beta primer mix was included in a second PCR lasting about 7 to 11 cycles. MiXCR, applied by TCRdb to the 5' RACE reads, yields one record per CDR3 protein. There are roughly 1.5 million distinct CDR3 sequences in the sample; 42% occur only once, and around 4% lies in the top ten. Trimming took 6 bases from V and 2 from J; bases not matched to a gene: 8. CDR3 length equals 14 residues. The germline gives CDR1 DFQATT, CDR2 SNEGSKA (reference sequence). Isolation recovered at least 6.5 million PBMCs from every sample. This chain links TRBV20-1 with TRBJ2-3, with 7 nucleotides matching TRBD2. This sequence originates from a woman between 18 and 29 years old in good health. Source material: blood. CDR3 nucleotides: TGCAGTGCCACTCCGGGGACTATCACAGATACGCAGTATTTT. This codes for CSATPGTITDTQYF.